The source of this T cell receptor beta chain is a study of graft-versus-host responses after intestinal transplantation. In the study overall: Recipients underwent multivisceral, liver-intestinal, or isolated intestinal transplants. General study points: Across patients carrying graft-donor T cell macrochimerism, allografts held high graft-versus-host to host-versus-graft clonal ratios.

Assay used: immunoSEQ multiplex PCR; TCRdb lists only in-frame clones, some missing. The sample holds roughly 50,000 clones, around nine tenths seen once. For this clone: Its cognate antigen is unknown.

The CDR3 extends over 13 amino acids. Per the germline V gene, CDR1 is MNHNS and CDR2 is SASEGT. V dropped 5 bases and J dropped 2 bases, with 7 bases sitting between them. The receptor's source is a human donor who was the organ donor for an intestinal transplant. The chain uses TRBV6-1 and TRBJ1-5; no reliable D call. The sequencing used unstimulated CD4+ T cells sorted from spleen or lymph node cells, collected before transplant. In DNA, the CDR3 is TGTGCCAGCAGTTCCGACGGCAATCAGCCCCAGCATTTT. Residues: CASSSDGNQPQHF.